A selection of T cell receptor beta chains follows, all from one sample in a study of blood T cell repertoires in COVID-19. Assay used: immunoSEQ multiplex PCR; TCRdb lists only in-frame clones, some missing. The sample lists around 150,000 clones; roughly 80% were seen once. Sequenced material: peripheral blood. Every receptor here comes from a man between 65 and 85 years old with acute or convalescent COVID-19. Both conserved end residues are part of each CDR3. D genes are given only for firm matches. Not all rows give a size; the values are once, few, many and, for expanded clones, a class.

>TRBD1|TRBV13|NA|TRBJ1-1
CASSLRQGYAEAFF
TGTGCCAGCAGCTTACGACAGGGGTACGCTGAAGCTTTCTTT
>TRBD1|TRBV12-5|few|TRBJ2-7
CASGSRQGAYEQYF
TGTGCTAGTGGTTCGCGGCAGGGGGCCTACGAGCAGTACTTC
>NA|TRBV24-1|NA|TRBJ2-7
CATPGPYEQYF
TGTGCCACGCCAGGGCCCTACGAGCAGTACTTC
>TRBD1|TRBV27|NA|TRBJ1-2
CASGDRAIYGYTF
TGTGCCAGCGGAGACAGGGCTATCTATGGCTACACCTTC
>NA|TRBV3-1/TRBV3-2|few|TRBJ2-5
CASSQDFGAGQETQYF
TGTGCCAGCAGCCAAGATTTTGGAGCGGGCCAAGAGACCCAGTACTTC
>TRBD2|TRBV5-8|NA|TRBJ2-5
CASSFSTSGDLSWETQYF
TGTGCCAGCAGCTTTTCGACTAGCGGGGATCTATCATGGGAGACCCAGTACTTC
>TRBD2|TRBV10-3|few|TRBJ2-7
CAISGTSGASYEQYF
TGTGCCATCAGTGGGACTAGCGGGGCCTCCTACGAGCAGTACTTC
>TRBD1|TRBV19|NA|TRBJ1-5
CASKDRGFQPQHF
TGTGCCAGTAAGGACAGGGGGTTTCAGCCCCAGCATTTT
>NA|TRBV12-3/TRBV12-4|NA|TRBJ1-6
CASRAQGFSPLHF
TGTGCCAGCAGGGCTCAGGGGTTTTCACCCCTCCACTTT
>TRBD2|TRBV28|NA|TRBJ2-1
CASSLWSLAGGIVNEQFF
TGTGCCAGCAGTTTATGGTCCCTAGCGGGAGGTATTGTGAATGAGCAGTTCTTC
>TRBD1|TRBV19|once|TRBJ1-3
CASSLWTGTSNTIYF
TGTGCCAGTAGTCTATGGACAGGGACCTCGAACACCATATATTTT
>TRBD2|TRBV2|NA|TRBJ2-1
CASRASGPNEQFF
TGTGCCAGCAGGGCTAGCGGGCCCAATGAGCAGTTCTTC
>NA|TRBV2|NA|TRBJ1-5
CASRTEAASNQPQHF
TGTGCCAGCAGGACCGAGGCCGCTAGCAATCAGCCCCAGCATTTT